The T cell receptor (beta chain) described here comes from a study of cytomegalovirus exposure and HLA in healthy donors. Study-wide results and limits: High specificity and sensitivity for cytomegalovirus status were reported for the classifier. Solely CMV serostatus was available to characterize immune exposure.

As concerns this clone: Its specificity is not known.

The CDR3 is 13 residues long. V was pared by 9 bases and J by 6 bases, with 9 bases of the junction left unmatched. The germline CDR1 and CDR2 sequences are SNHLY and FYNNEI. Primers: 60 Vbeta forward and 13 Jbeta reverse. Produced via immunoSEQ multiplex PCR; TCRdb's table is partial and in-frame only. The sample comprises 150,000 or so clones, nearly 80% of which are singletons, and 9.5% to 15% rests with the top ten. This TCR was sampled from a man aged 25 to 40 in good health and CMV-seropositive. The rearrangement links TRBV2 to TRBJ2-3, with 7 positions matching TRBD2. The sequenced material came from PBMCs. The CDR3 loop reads CARRAGLGDTQYF. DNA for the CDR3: TGTGCCAGACGAGCGGGATTAGGGGATACGCAGTATTTT.